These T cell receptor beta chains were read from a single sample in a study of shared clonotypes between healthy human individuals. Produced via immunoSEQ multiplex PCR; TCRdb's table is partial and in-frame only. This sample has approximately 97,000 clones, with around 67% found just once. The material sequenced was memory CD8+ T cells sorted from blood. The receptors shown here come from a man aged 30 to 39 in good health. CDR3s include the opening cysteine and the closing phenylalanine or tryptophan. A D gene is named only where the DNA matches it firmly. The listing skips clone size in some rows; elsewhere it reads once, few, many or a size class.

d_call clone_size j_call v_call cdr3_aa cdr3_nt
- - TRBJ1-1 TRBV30 CAWTSGTRAEAFF TGTGCCTGGACCTCCGGGACCAGGGCCGAAGCTTTCTTT
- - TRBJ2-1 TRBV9 CASSLDSPTEQFF TGTGCCAGCAGCCTGGACAGCCCAACTGAGCAGTTCTTC
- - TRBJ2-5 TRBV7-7 CASSAAGSNQETQYF TGTGCTAGCAGCGCCGCAGGTTCCAACCAAGAGACCCAGTACTTC
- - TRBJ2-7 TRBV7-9 CASSLGLDSYEQYF TGTGCCAGCAGCTTAGGGCTAGATTCCTACGAGCAGTACTTC
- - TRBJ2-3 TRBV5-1 CASSLDSAAVTDTQYF TGCGCCAGCAGCTTGGATTCAGCGGCCGTCACAGATACGCAGTATTTT
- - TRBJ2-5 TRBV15 CATSKPDSRNQETQYF TGTGCCACCAGCAAACCTGACAGCAGGAACCAAGAGACCCAGTACTTC
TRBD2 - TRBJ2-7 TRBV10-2 CASSEWLAGVEQYF TGCGCCAGCAGTGAGTGGCTAGCGGGAGTAGAGCAGTACTTC
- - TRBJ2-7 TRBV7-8 CASSPPGTSAQQYF TGTGCCAGCAGCCCCCCCGGCACGTCCGCCCAGCAGTACTTC
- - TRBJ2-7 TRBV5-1 CASSFGRAYEQYF TGCGCCAGCAGCTTCGGACGGGCCTACGAGCAGTACTTC
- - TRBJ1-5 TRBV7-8 CASSLSRGQPQHF TGTGCCAGCAGCTTATCCAGGGGCCAGCCCCAGCATTTT
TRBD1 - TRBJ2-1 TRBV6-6 CASSYRSAGGNEQFF TGTGCCAGCAGTTACCGTAGCGCAGGGGGCAATGAGCAGTTCTTC
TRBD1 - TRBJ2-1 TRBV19 CASSINPGGASHEQFF TGTGCCAGTAGTATAAATCCAGGGGGCGCGTCGCATGAGCAGTTCTTC
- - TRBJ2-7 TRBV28 CASSTRDYEQYF TGTGCCAGCAGTACCAGGGACTACGAGCAGTACTTC
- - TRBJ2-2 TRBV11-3 CASSLGTGRSNTGELFF TGTGCCAGCAGCTTAGGGACCGGACGGTCGAACACCGGGGAGCTGTTTTTT
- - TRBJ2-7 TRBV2 CASSEGTGVSTYEQYF TGTGCCAGCAGTGAAGGGACGGGAGTGTCGACCTACGAGCAGTACTTC
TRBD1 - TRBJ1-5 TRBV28 CASSLDRGHQPQHF TGTGCCAGCAGTTTAGACAGGGGGCATCAGCCCCAGCATTTT
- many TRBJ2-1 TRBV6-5 CASIAIDRGYNEQFF TGTGCCAGCATTGCCATAGACCGAGGATACAATGAGCAGTTCTTC
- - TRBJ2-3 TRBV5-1 CASSGTGDTQYF TGCGCCAGCAGCGGCACGGGTGATACGCAGTATTTT
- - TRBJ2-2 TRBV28 CASSSLREIYTGELFF TGTGCCAGCAGTAGTCTACGGGAGATTTACACCGGGGAGCTGTTTTTT
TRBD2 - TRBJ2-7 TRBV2 CASSASGGSYEQYF TGTGCCAGCAGTGCTAGCGGGGGCTCCTACGAGCAGTACTTC
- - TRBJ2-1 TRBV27 CASSLSPTGYNEQFF TGTGCCAGCAGTTTATCGCCCACAGGTTACAATGAGCAGTTCTTC
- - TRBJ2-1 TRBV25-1 CASSDPPGDNEQFF TGTGCCAGCAGTGATCCTCCAGGGGACAATGAGCAGTTCTTC
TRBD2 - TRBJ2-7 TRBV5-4 CASSFGAGASGEQYF TGTGCCAGCAGCTTTGGAGCGGGAGCTTCAGGCGAGCAGTACTTC
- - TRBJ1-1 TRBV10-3 CAIQGGNTEAFF TGTGCCATACAGGGAGGGAACACTGAAGCTTTCTTT
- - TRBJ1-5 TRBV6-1 CASSEVQSNQPQHF TGTGCCAGCAGTGAAGTCCAGAGCAATCAGCCCCAGCATTTT
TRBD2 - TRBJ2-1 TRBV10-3 CAISDPSGRGSPSYNEQFF TGTGCCATCAGTGACCCTAGCGGGAGGGGTAGCCCGTCCTACAATGAGCAGTTCTTC
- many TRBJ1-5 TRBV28 CASSGGQYPRDRNQPQHF TGTGCCAGCAGTGGGGGGCAGTACCCAAGGGATCGCAATCAGCCCCAGCATTTT
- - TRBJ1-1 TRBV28 CASSPLAGNLNTEAFF TGTGCCAGCAGTCCCCTGGCAGGGAATTTGAACACTGAAGCTTTCTTT
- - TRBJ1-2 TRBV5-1 CASSLEGRSDPNYGYTF TGCGCCAGCAGCTTGGAGGGGAGGAGCGATCCTAACTATGGCTACACCTTC
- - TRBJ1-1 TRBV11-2 CASSFEGTEAFF TGTGCCAGCAGCTTCGAGGGGACTGAAGCTTTCTTT
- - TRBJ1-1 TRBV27 CASIRWGMNTEAFF TGTGCCAGCATTCGATGGGGGATGAACACTGAAGCTTTCTTT
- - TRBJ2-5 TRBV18 CASSRGTSTQETQYF TGTGCCAGCTCGCGGGGTACTAGTACACAAGAGACCCAGTACTTC
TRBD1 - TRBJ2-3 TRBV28 CASRVGQGWGDTQYF TGTGCCAGCAGGGTTGGACAGGGATGGGGGGATACGCAGTATTTT
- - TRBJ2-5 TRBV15 CATSRDEQGIETQYF TGTGCCACCAGCAGAGATGAACAGGGTATCGAGACCCAGTACTTC
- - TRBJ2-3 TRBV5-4 CASSLTGTDTQYF TGTGCCAGCAGCTTGACAGGGACAGATACGCAGTATTTT
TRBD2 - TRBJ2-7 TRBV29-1 CSVVASGRPYEQYF TGCAGCGTTGTGGCTAGCGGGAGGCCCTACGAGCAGTACTTC
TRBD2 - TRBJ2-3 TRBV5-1 CASSLGRTSGRHTDTQYF TGCGCCAGCAGCTTGGGCAGGACTAGCGGGAGACACACAGATACGCAGTATTTT
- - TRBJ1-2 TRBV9 CASSESPSYGYTF TGTGCCAGCAGCGAATCCCCCAGCTATGGCTACACCTTC
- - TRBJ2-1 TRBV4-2 CASSPTQGNEQFF TGTGCCAGCAGCCCGACCCAGGGGAATGAGCAGTTCTTC
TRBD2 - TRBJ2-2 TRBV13 CASSSRDYHTGELFF TGTGCCAGCAGCTCCCGGGACTATCACACCGGGGAGCTGTTTTTT
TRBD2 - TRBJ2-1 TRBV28 CASRSGTSVYNEQFF TGTGCCAGCAGATCCGGGACTAGTGTATACAATGAGCAGTTCTTC
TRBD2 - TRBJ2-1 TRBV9 CASSVVLAGGRGEQFF TGTGCCAGCAGCGTAGTCCTAGCGGGAGGGCGAGGTGAGCAGTTCTTC
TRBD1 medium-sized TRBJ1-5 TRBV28 CASSSGQKNQPQHF TGTGCCAGCAGTTCGGGACAGAAAAATCAGCCCCAGCATTTT
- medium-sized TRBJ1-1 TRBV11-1 CASSPEGTGFGAFF TGTGCCAGCAGCCCCGAGGGGACGGGGTTCGGAGCTTTCTTT
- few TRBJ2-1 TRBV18 CASSSDSPSYNEQFF TGTGCCAGCTCCTCGGACAGTCCCTCTTACAATGAGCAGTTCTTC
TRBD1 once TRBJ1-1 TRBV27 CASSLRQGRIRRVTEAFF TGTGCCAGCAGTTTGAGACAGGGTCGGATACGACGGGTCACTGAAGCTTTCTTT
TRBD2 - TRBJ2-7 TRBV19 CATSSAGTSGRKTYEQYF TGTGCCACTTCGTCAGCCGGGACTAGCGGGAGGAAAACCTACGAGCAGTACTTC
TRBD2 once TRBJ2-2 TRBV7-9 CASSFLKLADNTGELFF TGTGCCAGCAGCTTTCTAAAACTAGCGGATAACACCGGGGAGCTGTTTTTT
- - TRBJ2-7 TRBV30 CAWSRVGNPYEQYF TGTGCCTGGAGTAGGGTTGGGAATCCCTACGAGCAGTACTTC
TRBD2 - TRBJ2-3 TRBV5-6 CASSLGLAGGDTQYF TGTGCCAGCAGCTTGGGACTAGCGGGAGGAGATACGCAGTATTTT
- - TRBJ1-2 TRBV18 CASSPSTDYGYTF TGTGCCAGCTCACCATCGACGGACTATGGCTACACCTTC